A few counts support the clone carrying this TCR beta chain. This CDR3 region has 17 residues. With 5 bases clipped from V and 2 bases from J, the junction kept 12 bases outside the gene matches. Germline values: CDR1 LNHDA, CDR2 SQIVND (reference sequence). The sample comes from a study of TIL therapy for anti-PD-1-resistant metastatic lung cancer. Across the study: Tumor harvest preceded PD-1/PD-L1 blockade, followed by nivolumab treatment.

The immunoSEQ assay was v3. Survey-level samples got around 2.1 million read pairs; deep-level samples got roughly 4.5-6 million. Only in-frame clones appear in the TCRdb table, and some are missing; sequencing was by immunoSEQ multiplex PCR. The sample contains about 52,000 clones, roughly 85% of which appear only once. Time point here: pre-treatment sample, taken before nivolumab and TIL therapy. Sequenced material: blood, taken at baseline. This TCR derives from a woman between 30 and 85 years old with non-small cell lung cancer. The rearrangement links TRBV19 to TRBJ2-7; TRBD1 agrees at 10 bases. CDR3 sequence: CASSPDSGTGDTYEQYF. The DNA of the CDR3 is TGTGCCAGTAGTCCCGACTCTGGGACAGGGGACACCTACGAGCAGTACTTC.